These T cell receptor beta chains were read from a single sample in a study of technical replicates of blood from a few donors. Sequenced by immunoSEQ multiplex PCR; TCRdb stores in-frame clones only, minus some. The table lists approximately 18,000 clones, approximately 83% of them singletons, with about 9.4% in the top ten. The sample comprised PBMCs. The receptors here all came from a human donor in good health. Some clones in this sample may be carry-over from other donors' samples. Each CDR3 is given with its conserved first and last residue. The D gene is left open where the match is weak. Size values are once, few and many counts, or a class for expanded clones, and some rows have none.

j_call: TRBJ2-3; clone_size: NA; d_call: TRBD2; v_call: TRBV6-4; cdr3_aa: CASSDGGGATDTQYF; cdr3_nt: TGTGCCAGCAGTGACGGGGGGGGAGCCACAGATACGCAGTATTTT
j_call: TRBJ2-5; clone_size: NA; d_call: NA; v_call: TRBV28; cdr3_aa: CASRQGGTGETQYF; cdr3_nt: TGTGCCAGCAGACAAGGGGGAACGGGAGAGACCCAGTACTTC
j_call: TRBJ2-7; clone_size: NA; d_call: NA; v_call: TRBV9; cdr3_aa: CASSVDQGNYEQYF; cdr3_nt: TGTGCCAGCAGCGTAGATCAGGGGAACTACGAGCAGTACTTC
j_call: TRBJ2-1; clone_size: NA; d_call: TRBD2; v_call: TRBV5-4; cdr3_aa: CASSKEGLAGGSANEQFF; cdr3_nt: TGTGCCAGCAGCAAGGAGGGACTAGCGGGAGGGTCGGCCAATGAGCAGTTCTTC
j_call: TRBJ2-1; clone_size: NA; d_call: TRBD1; v_call: TRBV28; cdr3_aa: CASRSGQSNEQFF; cdr3_nt: TGTGCCAGCAGGTCGGGACAGTCCAATGAGCAGTTCTTC
j_call: TRBJ1-3; clone_size: NA; d_call: NA; v_call: TRBV5-1; cdr3_aa: CASSLDGGGNTIYF; cdr3_nt: TGCGCCAGCAGCTTGGACGGCGGTGGAAACACCATATATTTT
j_call: TRBJ1-2; clone_size: NA; d_call: NA; v_call: TRBV28; cdr3_aa: CASNPGGGGYGYTF; cdr3_nt: TGTGCCAGCAACCCAGGTGGGGGAGGTTATGGCTACACCTTC
j_call: TRBJ1-3; clone_size: NA; d_call: TRBD1; v_call: TRBV2; cdr3_aa: CASSGTGNSGNTIYF; cdr3_nt: TGTGCCAGCAGTGGGACAGGGAACTCTGGAAACACCATATATTTT
j_call: TRBJ1-1; clone_size: few; d_call: TRBD1; v_call: TRBV7-9; cdr3_aa: CASSDGQAGTEAFF; cdr3_nt: TGTGCCAGCAGCGACGGACAGGCGGGTACTGAAGCTTTCTTT
j_call: TRBJ2-7; clone_size: NA; d_call: TRBD1; v_call: TRBV7-9; cdr3_aa: CASSFGQADEQYF; cdr3_nt: TGTGCCAGCAGCTTCGGACAGGCCGACGAGCAGTACTTC
j_call: TRBJ1-1; clone_size: NA; d_call: NA; v_call: TRBV11-3; cdr3_aa: CASSLDRANTEAFF; cdr3_nt: TGTGCCAGCAGCTTAGACAGGGCCAACACTGAAGCTTTCTTT
j_call: TRBJ2-5; clone_size: NA; d_call: NA; v_call: TRBV5-1; cdr3_aa: CASSLRGSGRETQYF; cdr3_nt: TGCGCCAGCAGCTTGAGAGGGAGTGGTAGGGAGACCCAGTACTTC
j_call: TRBJ1-1; clone_size: NA; d_call: TRBD1; v_call: TRBV18; cdr3_aa: CASSRNTGTGRGTEAFF; cdr3_nt: TGTGCCAGCTCACGAAACACCGGGACAGGTCGGGGTACTGAAGCTTTCTTT
j_call: TRBJ2-7; clone_size: once; d_call: TRBD2; v_call: TRBV28; cdr3_aa: CASSYPGLAGVYEQYF; cdr3_nt: TGTGCCAGCAGTTACCCGGGACTAGCGGGAGTCTACGAGCAGTACTTC
j_call: TRBJ1-1; clone_size: NA; d_call: NA; v_call: TRBV6-6; cdr3_aa: CASSYQTENTEAFF; cdr3_nt: TGTGCCAGCAGTTACCAGACAGAGAACACTGAAGCTTTCTTT